What follows are 25 T cell receptor beta chains derived from one specimen sequenced in a study of blood T cell repertoires in COVID-19. This table comes from immunoSEQ multiplex PCR, and its TCRdb copy is limited to in-frame clones, with some not included. Of around 150,000 clones listed, roughly nine tenths are singletons. Sequenced: peripheral blood. These receptors all come from a woman in her sixties or seventies with active COVID-19.

The sample holds a few counts of this clone. The V and J genes are TRBV4-2 and TRBJ1-5, with D maybe TRBD1 (5 bases). CDR3 length: 16 amino acids. Per the germline V gene, CDR1 is LGHNA and CDR2 is YNFKEQ. The V and J ends lost 4 bases and 9 bases respectively, with 22 bases between them. CDR3 nucleotide sequence: TGTGCCAGCAGCCCCGAAGGACCTGGGGCTTGGGGGCCCCAGCATTTT. Amino acids: CASSPEGPGAWGPQHF.

The V and J genes are TRBV5-4 and TRBJ1-2; 9 bases are shared with TRBD1. This CDR3 spans 14 amino acids. Germline V gene lookup returns CDR1 SGHNT and CDR2 YYREEE (reference sequence). The junction had 4 bases not matched to a gene; V was cut back by 5 bases and J by 2 bases. CDR3 DNA sequence: TGTGCCAGCAGGCATGGACAGGGGAACTATGGCTACACCTTC. This gives the protein CASRHGQGNYGYTF.

This chain links TRBV5-4 with TRBJ1-3; D call uncertain. The CDR3 loop spans 12 amino acids. Trimming left V 4 bases short and J 3 bases short, with 5 bases between. Germline CDR1 is SGHNT and CDR2 is YYREEE (reference sequence). Written as DNA, the CDR3 is TGTGCCAGCAGCCCGGGTGGAAACACCATATATTTT. It is translated as CASSPGGNTIYF.

This rearrangement joins TRBV29-1 to TRBJ2-1, with 14 bases that match TRBD2. Germline assignment: CDR1 SQVTM and CDR2 ANQGSEA. CDR3 size: 14 residues. The J segment lost 7 bases and the V segment lost 5 bases, leaving 4 bases of the junction unmatched. In nucleotides, the CDR3 is TGCAGCGTTCGACGGACTAGCGGGAGGAATGAGCAGTTCTTC. Protein: CSVRRTSGRNEQFF.

The genes are TRBV1 and TRBJ2-3; the table calls TRBD2, which could not be checked here. TRBV1 constitutes a pseudogene. This CDR3 region has 15 residues. In DNA, the CDR3 is TGCACCAGCATAAGGCAGGGAGCGGGGACAGATACGCAGTATTTT. Translated: CTSIRQGAGTDTQYF.

The CDR3 spells CASSSQSGPLHF. The CDR3 DNA reads TGTGCCAGCAGCTCACAGTCAGGGCCCCTCCACTTT. The chain is built from TRBV7-9 and TRBJ1-6; a weak D match, TRBD1 (5 bases). Trimming cost V 4 bases and J 13 bases, with 11 bases left between them. Germline V CDR1 and CDR2: SEHNR, FQNEAQ (reference sequence). This CDR3 spans 12 amino acids.

The rearrangement links TRBV24-1 to TRBJ2-1, with TRBD2 matching over 9 bases. The length of the CDR3 is 18 residues. V was clipped by 0 bases and J by 0 bases; unmatched bases: 5. From germline, CDR1 is KGHDR and CDR2 SFDVKD. CDR3 residues: CATSDLSSGSPSYNEQFF. CDR3 in DNA: TGTGCCACCAGTGATTTGAGTAGCGGGAGTCCCTCCTACAATGAGCAGTTCTTC.

This rearrangement joins TRBV5-1 to TRBJ2-7; no firm D call. This CDR3 is built from 14 residues. In germline, CDR1 is SGHRS, CDR2 YFSETQ. With 0 bases removed from V and 6 bases from J, the gap between germline ends came to 13 bases. The CDR3 loop is CASSLDRPLSEQYF. The DNA of the CDR3 is TGCGCCAGCAGCTTGGACAGACCTCTCTCCGAGCAGTACTTC.

The V gene is TRBV15, the J gene TRBJ1-5, with 7 bases matching TRBD1. This CDR3 spans 16 amino acids. The germline V gene encodes CDR1 LNHNV and CDR2 YYDKDF (reference sequence). Trimming took 0 bases from V and 5 from J; bases not matched to a gene: 7. CDR3 amino acids: CATSRDLNRGDQPQHF. Here the CDR3 DNA reads TGTGCCACCAGCAGAGATCTGAACAGGGGAGATCAGCCCCAGCATTTT.

The J gene is TRBJ1-1, the V gene TRBV4-2, with a possible D match to TRBD1 (5 bases). In germline, CDR1 is LGHNA, CDR2 YNFKEQ. There are 14 residues in the CDR3. V gave up 4 bases and J gave up 2 bases, with 11 bases separating them. The CDR3 region is CASSLGQGNTEAFF. Written as DNA, the CDR3 is TGTGCCAGCAGCCTTGGGCAGGGCAACACTGAAGCTTTCTTT.

The J gene is TRBJ1-6, the V gene TRBV30, with TRBD1 matching 8 bases. The germline CDR1 and CDR2 sequences are GTSNPN and SVGIG (reference sequence). V gave up 7 bases and J gave up 9 bases; unmatched junction bases: 11. The CDR3 loop spans 14 amino acids. CDR3 residues: CALRTTGGSSPLHF. The DNA for the CDR3 is TGTGCCTTACGCACAACAGGGGGAAGTTCACCCCTCCACTTT.

The V gene is TRBV6-6, the J gene TRBJ1-2; 11 bases match TRBD1. The CDR3 has 14 residues. Per germline, CDR1 MNHNY and CDR2 SVGAGI (reference sequence). Trimming removed 6 bases from V and 4 bases from J; junction bases left unmatched: 4. CDR3 sequence (DNA): TGTGCCAGCAGGGTGGGACAGGGGGGCTATGGCTACACCTTC. Its translation is CASRVGQGGYGYTF.

This sequence joins TRBV4-1 and TRBJ2-7, with 11 bases lining up with TRBD1. Unmatched junction bases numbered 10, after V lost 1 base and J lost 5 bases. In germline, CDR1 is MGHRA, CDR2 YSYEKL. The CDR3 loop spans 17 amino acids. DNA of the CDR3: TGCGCCAGCAGCCAAGGTTTTGGACAGGGGGCTTCCAACGAGCAGTACTTC. It is translated as CASSQGFGQGASNEQYF.

The V gene is TRBV11-2, the J gene TRBJ2-1, with 7 bases lining up with TRBD1. Germline V gives CDR1 SGHAT, CDR2 FQNNGV. J gave up 4 bases and V 5 bases, and 5 bases lay outside the gene matches. This CDR3 contains 14 residues. CDR3 in DNA: TGTGCCAGCAGCCCCCCGGGACAGTACAATGAGCAGTTCTTC. Translated: CASSPPGQYNEQFF.

This sequence joins TRBV27 and TRBJ2-7; the match to TRBD2 covers 14 bases. Trimming removed 4 bases from V and 6 bases from J; junction bases left unmatched: 2. This CDR3 has 14 residues. Germline V lookup: CDR1 MNHEY, CDR2 SMNVEV (reference sequence). Here the CDR3 DNA reads TGTGCCAGCAGTTACGGACTAGCGGGAGGCGAGCAGTACTTC. Its translation is CASSYGLAGGEQYF.

The gene calls are TRBV10-1 and TRBJ2-3; 8 bases line up with TRBD2. V shed 7 bases, J shed 4 bases, and the junction held 4 bases outside the gene matches. This CDR3 is built from 13 residues. The germline CDR1 and CDR2 sequences are WNHNN and SYGVQD (reference sequence). CDR3 region: CASTGTSSDTQYF. CDR3 nucleotide sequence: TGCGCCAGCACCGGGACTAGTTCAGATACGCAGTATTTT.

This chain joins TRBV6-6 and TRBJ2-3, with D unclear. The CDR3 extends over 14 amino acids. Germline CDR1 is MNHNY and CDR2 is SVGAGI (reference sequence). Between the trimmed V and J ends, which lost 7 bases and 6 bases, there was a span of 17 bases. The CDR3: CASTSTLNLDTQYF. CDR3 nucleotide sequence: TGTGCCAGCACCTCCACACTAAACCTCGATACGCAGTATTTT.

This chain links TRBV5-1 with TRBJ2-2; D might be TRBD1 (5 bases). Trimming took 0 bases from V and 0 from J, leaving 9 bases between them. The germline CDR1 and CDR2 sequences are SGHRS and YFSETQ. The CDR3 covers 16 residues. The CDR3 here is CASSLEQGSNTGELFF. CDR3 in DNA: TGCGCCAGCAGCTTGGAGCAGGGATCGAACACCGGGGAGCTGTTTTTT.

The J gene is TRBJ2-7, the V gene TRBV30, with D perhaps TRBD2 (5 bases). Per the germline V gene, CDR1 is GTSNPN and CDR2 is SVGIG (reference sequence). The CDR3 loop spans 9 amino acids. Trimming pared 8 bases from V and 3 bases from J, leaving 5 bases between. The CDR3, as DNA: TGTGCCGCGGGCTACGAGCAGTACTTC. It specifies CAAGYEQYF.

CDR3 DNA: TGTGCCAGCAGCCAAGACCTGAGCGGGAGGGCCATCTCCAGCTCCTACAATGAGCAGTTCTTC. Amino acids: CASSQDLSGRAISSSYNEQFF. This rearrangement joins TRBV4-2 to TRBJ2-1; 10 bases match TRBD2. V dropped 0 bases and J dropped 0; count of bases not matched to a gene: 14. There are 21 residues in the CDR3. In germline, CDR1 is LGHNA, CDR2 YNFKEQ.

The J gene is TRBJ1-1, the V gene TRBV24-1; 8 positions match TRBD1. CDR1 is KGHDR, CDR2 SFDVKD, per germline. The J segment lost 3 bases and the V segment lost 7 bases, leaving 6 bases of the junction unmatched. This CDR3 is 14 amino acids long. The CDR3 nucleotides read TGTGCCACCAGGGGACAGGCCGGGGACACTGAAGCTTTCTTT. Its translation: CATRGQAGDTEAFF.

V usage is TRBV7-6 and J usage is TRBJ2-5, with TRBD1 matching over 9 bases. The CDR3 loop spans 16 amino acids. Germline V lookup: CDR1 SGHVS, CDR2 FNYEAQ. The J segment lost 5 bases and the V segment lost 0 bases, leaving 7 bases of the junction unmatched. In DNA form, the CDR3 reads TGTGCCAGCAGCTTAGCGCCACAGGGGGCAGGGGAGACCCAGTACTTC. It yields the protein CASSLAPQGAGETQYF.

The chain has TRBV7-6 and TRBJ2-7, with 10 bases identical to TRBD2. V lost 9 bases and J lost 7; bases outside the gene matches: 27. CDR3 size: 19 residues. Per germline, CDR1 SGHVS and CDR2 FNYEAQ. CDR3 region: CASLGGTSDAARLAREQYF. CDR3 coding DNA: TGTGCCAGTCTTGGGGGGACTAGCGATGCTGCCCGTCTAGCTCGTGAGCAGTACTTC.

This rearrangement joins TRBV5-3 to TRBJ2-4, with no clear D. TRBV5-3 is placed among ORFs of uncertain function. This CDR3 is 11 amino acids long. The ends were cut back, 0 bases at V and 10 bases at J, with 5 bases in the middle. CDR3 loop: CARSLASIQYF. The CDR3, as DNA: TGTGCCAGAAGCTTGGCCTCGATTCAGTACTTC.

The rearrangement links TRBV10-3 to TRBJ2-5; weak D call: TRBD1 (6 bases). Trimming pared 0 bases from V and 13 bases from J, leaving 12 bases between. This CDR3 comprises 12 residues. Germline CDR1 and CDR2: ENHRY and SYGVKD. CDR3 nucleotides: TGTGCCATCAGTGAGTCGCAGACAGGCCGGTACTTC. Its translation: CAISESQTGRYF.